What follows are 17 T cell receptor beta chains derived from one specimen sequenced in a study of T cells in localized non-small cell lung cancer. The data were produced by immunoSEQ multiplex PCR, yet TCRdb's version contains in-frame clones alone and is incomplete. The repertoire consists of approximately 7,400 clones, with approximately 22% occurring once and the leading ten covering roughly 3.6%. The material was lung tumor tissue, obtained before any cancer treatment. All receptors derive from a man aged 35 to 70 with stage III squamous cell lung carcinoma.

The CDR3 DNA follows: TGTGCCTGGAGTGTACAGGGTTATGGGGAGCTGTTTTTT. This gives the protein CAWSVQGYGELFF. The gene calls are TRBV30 and TRBJ2-2; tentative D call: TRBD1 (6 bases). Germline V CDR1 and CDR2: GTSNPN, SVGIG (reference sequence). The V end was cut by 0 bases, the J end by 8 bases, with 10 bases between. This CDR3 comprises 13 residues.

This clone occurred a few times. V is TRBV9 and J is TRBJ2-5; D remains unclear. The germline V and J ends were trimmed by 0 bases and 4 bases, with 7 bases remaining between them. This CDR3 has 13 residues. CDR1 and CDR2 (germline): SGDLS, YYNGEE. CDR3 coding DNA: TGTGCCAGCAGCGTAGCCCCTGGAGAGACCCAGTACTTC. This sequence encodes CASSVAPGETQYF.

J is TRBJ2-7 and V is TRBV11-3; D not resolved. Trimming cost V 0 bases and J 1 base, with 7 bases left between them. The CDR3 length is 14 residues. Germline V gene data show CDR1 as SGHNT and CDR2 as YENEEA. CDR3 amino acids: CASSLELLSYEQYF. As DNA, the CDR3 is TGTGCCAGCAGCTTAGAACTGTTGTCCTACGAGCAGTACTTC.

The chain links TRBV5-1 to TRBJ2-2; D may be TRBD1 (5 bases). CDR3 length: 15 amino acids. Trimming left V 6 bases short and J 0 bases short, with 12 bases between. Germline V gene data show CDR1 as SGHRS and CDR2 as YFSETQ. This CDR3 reads CASISTGTNTGELFF. The CDR3 region has the DNA TGCGCCAGCATTTCCACAGGAACGAACACCGGGGAGCTGTTTTTT. The entire variable domain, with the rest obtained from reference TRBV5-1 and TRBJ2-2, is as follows: KAGVTQTPRYLIKTRGQQVTLSCSPISGHRSVSWYQQTPGQGLQFLFEYFSETQRNKGNFPGRFSGRQFSNSRSEMNVSTLELGDSALYLCASISTGTNTGELFFGEGSRLTVL.

The chain couples TRBV6-8 to TRBJ1-4; 9 bases match TRBD1. The CDR3 extends over 12 amino acids. Germline assignment: CDR1 MNHGY and CDR2 SAAAGT. J was trimmed by 8 bases and V by 7 bases; bases with no gene match: 2. CDR3: CASKTGGEKLFF. CDR3 coding DNA: TGTGCCAGCAAGACAGGGGGGGAAAAACTGTTTTTT.

This clone appeared once. The chain joins TRBV5-1 to TRBJ2-2, with 8 bases fitting TRBD2. From germline, CDR1 is SGHRS and CDR2 YFSETQ. The CDR3 has 15 amino acids. V was pared by 2 bases and J by 1 base, with 1 base of the junction left unmatched. The CDR3 nucleotides are TGCGCCAGCAGCTTAGCGGGGGTGAACACCGGGGAGCTGTTTTTT. Translated, it gives CASSLAGVNTGELFF. Filled out from reference TRBV5-1 and TRBJ2-2, the complete variable domain reads KAGVTQTPRYLIKTRGQQVTLSCSPISGHRSVSWYQQTPGQGLQFLFEYFSETQRNKGNFPGRFSGRQFSNSRSEMNVSTLELGDSALYLCASSLAGVNTGELFFGEGSRLTVL.

This clone occurred a few times. The chain is built from TRBV11-3 and TRBJ2-7, with TRBD1 matching over 8 bases. Germline V gene sequence: CDR1 SGHNT, CDR2 YENEEA. V shed 5 bases, J shed 2 bases, and the junction held 5 bases outside the gene matches. The CDR3 is 14 amino acids. This chain's CDR3 is CASSQDRDTYEQYF. The CDR3 DNA follows: TGTGCCAGCAGCCAGGACAGGGACACCTACGAGCAGTACTTC.

V usage is TRBV28 and J usage is TRBJ1-1; D gene unclear. V was trimmed by 1 base and J by 3 bases, leaving 6 bases between them. The CDR3 is 13 residues long. Germline V lookup: CDR1 MDHEN, CDR2 SYDVKM. CDR3 in DNA: TGTGCCAGCAGTTTATCTGCAGACACTGAAGCTTTCTTT. Translated, it gives CASSLSADTEAFF.

V usage is TRBV30 and J usage is TRBJ2-7; 11 bases align to TRBD1. Germline CDR1 GTSNPN, CDR2 SVGIG (reference sequence). This CDR3 contains 16 residues. The V and J ends lost 2 bases and 5 bases, in that order; junction bases with no gene match: 11. CDR3 nucleotides: TGTGCCTGGAGTCGTAGGTGGGACAGGGGGAATCACGAGCAGTACTTC. Translated, it gives CAWSRRWDRGNHEQYF.

A few counts support this clone. This chain uses TRBV6-8 with TRBJ2-7; TRBD1 matches 7 bases. There are 16 residues in the CDR3. CDR1 and CDR2 from the germline V gene are MNHGY and SAAAGT. V lost 0 bases and J lost 5; bases outside the gene matches: 10. The CDR3 nucleotides read TGTGCCAGCAGTTACTCGACTGCAAGGGGGCAGAACGAGCAGTACTTC. This sequence encodes CASSYSTARGQNEQYF.

This clone was seen only a few times. The rearrangement links TRBV30 to TRBJ2-2, with 7 bases matching TRBD1. From germline, CDR1 is GTSNPN and CDR2 SVGIG (reference sequence). The CDR3 covers 15 residues. Unmatched junction bases numbered 9, after V lost 4 bases and J lost 4 bases. The CDR3 nucleotides read TGTGCCTGGAAGGGGGCAGGGTTATTCACCGGGGAGCTGTTTTTT. Its protein is CAWKGAGLFTGELFF.

This clone has only a few counts. The V call is TRBV4-1, the J call TRBJ1-4; 7 positions match TRBD1. The CDR3 contains 14 residues. Germline lookup yields CDR1 MGHRA and CDR2 YSYEKL. Trimming took 0 bases from V and 8 from J; bases not matched to a gene: 3. This chain's CDR3 is CASSQEDRVEKLFF. The CDR3 nucleotides are TGCGCCAGCAGCCAAGAAGACAGGGTCGAAAAACTGTTTTTT.

J is TRBJ1-1 and V is TRBV15; D possibly corresponds to TRBD1 (5 bases). V shed 7 bases and J shed 0 bases, with 12 bases lying between them. Germline CDR1 and CDR2: LNHNV and YYDKDF (reference sequence). The CDR3 is 14 residues long. CDR3 DNA sequence: TGTGCCACCACTCCGGGACGAATGAACACTGAAGCTTTCTTT. Translating it yields CATTPGRMNTEAFF.

This sequence joins TRBV6-8 and TRBJ2-2; D uncertain. CDR1 is MNHGY, CDR2 SAAAGT, per germline. Trimming pared 8 bases from V and 0 bases from J, leaving 7 bases between. The CDR3 length is 13 residues. CDR3 nucleotides: TGTGCCAGCCGATTCCCGAACACCGGGGAGCTGTTTTTT. It translates to CASRFPNTGELFF.

This chain joins TRBV6-8 and TRBJ1-1; D ambiguous. This CDR3 contains 13 residues. Germline V gene data show CDR1 as MNHGY and CDR2 as SAAAGT. Trimming removed 2 bases from V and 0 bases from J, with 4 bases in between. Written as DNA, the CDR3 is TGTGCCAGCAGTTACAGACTGAACACTGAAGCTTTCTTT. Translated: CASSYRLNTEAFF.

This clone was recorded a few times. The gene calls are TRBV11-3 and TRBJ2-6; D ambiguous. The CDR3 has 15 residues. V lost 5 bases and J lost 2, with 10 bases in between. Per the germline V gene, CDR1 is SGHNT and CDR2 is YENEEA. CDR3 sequence: CASSPRMPGANVLTF. The DNA for the CDR3 is TGTGCCAGCAGCCCTAGGATGCCTGGGGCCAACGTCCTGACTTTC.

The J gene is TRBJ2-3, the V gene TRBV14, with 12 bases aligning to TRBD2. Germline V gene lookup returns CDR1 SGHDN and CDR2 FVKESK. J gave up 4 bases and V 4 bases, and 3 bases lay outside the gene matches. The CDR3 covers 15 residues. The chain's CDR3 is CASSPLAGGADTQYF. The DNA of the CDR3 is TGTGCCAGCAGCCCCCTAGCGGGGGGGGCAGATACGCAGTATTTT.